This T cell receptor beta chain was identified in a study of T-cell reconstitution after alpha-beta-depleted transplantation in children. Regarding the study as a whole: Some patients owed their high day-60 TCRbeta diversity to surviving recipient T cells and thymic progenitors. After transplant, at about two months, alpha-beta T cells were reportedly derived from several hundred expanded graft clones. When one year had passed after transplant, most T-cell counts and diversity came from newly produced T cells.

V was pared by 0 bases and J by 5 bases, with 14 bases between. The V gene's germline CDR1 is MNHNS and CDR2 SASEGT. The CDR3 is made up of 17 amino acids. Preparation of the TCRbeta library used unique molecular identifiers. MiXCR was run by TCRdb on the PCR reads, yielding one entry per CDR3 protein. This sample carries 480,000 or so distinct CDR3 sequences, 10% to 13% of them seen once, and the ten largest clones take just over 2%. Concerning this clonotype itself: The target antigen is unknown.

Specimen: PBMCs, collected before TCRalphabeta/CD19-depleted stem cell transplant. This chain joins TRBV6-1 and TRBJ1-6; D gene uncertain. The sequence derives from a child under 10 years old with inherited bone marrow failure, due to receive a stem cell transplant. CDR3 DNA sequence: TGTGCCAGCAGTGAAGCGAGGGTCTTGTCCCATAATTCACCCCTCCACTTT. It is translated as CASSEARVLSHNSPLHF.